This TCR beta chain was identified in a study of response to subunit inactivated influenza vaccine. Study results and caveats: Few new T cells, the authors suggested, are recruited by each seasonal influenza vaccination.

For this clonotype: What it recognizes is unknown.

TCRdb reanalysed the RT-PCR reads using MiXCR and keeps one entry per CDR3 protein. The sample has roughly 570,000 distinct CDR3 sequences, approximately 15% seen once. From germline, CDR1 is LGHDT and CDR2 YNNKEL (reference sequence). This CDR3 spans 14 amino acids. Trimming took off 1 base at V and 11 bases at J, with 12 bases between the two ends. The clonotype was recovered from a man over 45 who received an inactivated influenza vaccine. This chain uses TRBV3-1 with TRBJ1-6; possibly TRBD1 for D (5 bases). The specimen comprised PBMCs from blood, sampled less than 13 days after vaccination. CDR3 sequence: CASSQGQGGTPLHF. DNA for the CDR3: TGTGCCAGCAGCCAAGGCCAGGGTGGTACACCCCTCCACTTT.